The text below deals with one T cell receptor (beta chain). The antigen is unknown. This record comes from a study of cytomegalovirus exposure and HLA in healthy donors. Turning to the study itself: Among approximately 390 genotyped donors, roughly 80% fell in the Caucasian-associated ancestry cluster.

The PCR employed 60 Vbeta primers together with 13 Jbeta primers. This table comes from immunoSEQ multiplex PCR, and its TCRdb copy is limited to in-frame clones, with some not included. The sample gives about 200,000 clones, 70% to 90% of which show up once; 0.31% is in the top ten. Per germline, CDR1 SGHAT and CDR2 FQDESV (reference sequence). V was clipped by 6 bases and J by 7 bases; unmatched bases: 17. The CDR3 extends over 17 amino acids. Findings and limits, study-wide: Exclusion applied to some V segments, including TRBV6-2 and TRBV6-3, as they were indistinguishable. Specificity of three CMV-associated chains for CMV antigens was verified in vitro.

The chain couples TRBV11-1 to TRBJ2-1; 8 nucleotides agree with TRBD2. The clonotype was recovered from a woman in her 30s in good health and CMV-seronegative. Material for sequencing was PBMCs. In DNA, the CDR3 is TGTGCCAGCAGGCAAATTTATGGGAGCGGGGGCCCGAATGAGCAGTTCTTC. Residues: CASRQIYGSGGPNEQFF.